A single sample is the source of the 2 T cell receptor beta chains below, sequenced in a study of breast tumors, draining lymph nodes, adjacent tissues. TCRdb re-called the multiplex PCR reads through MiXCR, storing one row per CDR3 protein. This sample has over 250,000 distinct CDR3 sequences, with roughly 31% found just once. The lymph nodes were axillary draining lymph nodes from breast cancer patients. Material for sequencing was axillary lymph node tissue. These receptor sequences come from a female donor with breast cancer. Some clones in this sample may be carry-over from other donors' samples.

V gene TRBV29-1 combines with J gene TRBJ1-1; D gene unclear. Germline V lookup: CDR1 SQVTM, CDR2 ANQGSEA. Trimming cost V 4 bases and J 3 bases, with 12 bases left between them. The CDR3 is 13 amino acids. The CDR3 DNA reads as TGCAGCGTTGGTATGAATAAGGACACTGAAGCTTTCTTT. Residues: CSVGMNKDTEAFF.

Regarding this clonotype: An end of the junction does not agree with germline; a read error may underlie this. J is TRBJ2-3 and V is TRBV7-9; D gene ambiguous. The J call may be faulty, since TRBJ1-5 better matches the DNA end. Looked up from germline, CDR1 is SEHNR and CDR2 is FQNEAQ (reference sequence). This CDR3 contains 15 residues. The CDR3: CAGSLASGLTDTQHF. The DNA of the CDR3 is TGTGCCGGCAGCTTGGCAAGCGGACTCACAGATACGCAGCATTTT.